One TCR beta chain is described in this entry. The source of the sample is a study of control samples from healthy donors and cancer patients. Germline assignment: CDR1 MDHEN and CDR2 SYDVKM. With 2 bases clipped from V and 0 bases from J, the junction kept 5 bases outside the gene matches. The length of the CDR3 is 19 residues. Measured with immunoSEQ multiplex PCR; TCRdb has only the in-frame clones, and not every one. The sample records approximately 74,000 clones, about 94% being singletons. The clonotype was recovered from a woman younger than 45 in good health. V usage is TRBV28 and J usage is TRBJ2-2; 14 positions agree with TRBD2. Sequencing was performed on blood. The CDR3 is CASSLRGTSGGTNTGELFF. The CDR3 DNA sequence: TGTGCCAGCAGTTTAAGGGGGACTAGCGGGGGAACGAACACCGGGGAGCTGTTTTTT.